In this sample, the clone carrying this T cell receptor beta chain turned up a few times. Its specificity is not known. The record originates from a study of human T cells and chemical hapten exposure. Whole-study results and caveats: The immune response of these alopecia patients might not match healthy individuals'.

Noted time point: patch test 2, 6 weeks after DPC sensitization. Specified treatment: therapeutic diphenylcyclopropenone sensitization with weekly scalp DPC. From the RACE reads, TCRdb called clonotypes with MiXCR, one entry per CDR3 protein. The sample yields tens of thousands of distinct CDR3 sequences, about 10% seen once. Germline assignment: CDR1 MNHNY and CDR2 SVGAGI (reference sequence). CDR3 length: 13 residues. V lost 5 bases to trimming and J lost 0 bases, with 7 bases between them. The sequencing used whole blood, collected in connection with sensitization to the hapten diphenylcyclopropenone (DPC). The chain couples TRBV6-6 to TRBJ1-1; D might be TRBD1 (6 bases). The receptor was derived from a man in his forties with alopecia areata. Some clones in this sample may be carry-over from other donors' samples. The DNA for the CDR3 is TGTGCCAGCAGTCGGACAGTGAACACTGAAGCTTTCTTT. Translation gives CASSRTVNTEAFF.